Listed here are 18 T cell receptor beta chains from one sample, sequenced in a study of PD-1 blockade in classical Hodgkin lymphoma. As for time point: cycle 4 day 1 (C4D1), after less than 7 weeks of nivolumab. All trial patients relapsed after autologous stem cell transplantation. Magnetic negative selection was used to purify CD8+ T cells from thawed PBMCs. Using immunoSEQ multiplex PCR, the repertoire was profiled, and TCRdb retains in-frame clones only, with some absent. Of some 15,000 clones listed, 89% are singletons. The specimen was CD8+ T cells from blood, collected before the fourth cycle of nivolumab. These TCRs come from a human donor with classical Hodgkin lymphoma.

This chain connects TRBV18 to TRBJ2-1, with 9 bases aligning to TRBD1. This CDR3 has 15 amino acids. Germline values: CDR1 KGHSH, CDR2 LQKENI. The J segment lost 6 bases and the V segment lost 0 bases, leaving 3 bases of the junction unmatched. The CDR3 loop reads CASSPPGQGANEQFF. CDR3 in DNA: TGTGCCAGCTCACCACCGGGACAGGGAGCCAATGAGCAGTTCTTC.

This chain's CDR3 is CASSPTPGEVGELFF. Here the CDR3 DNA reads TGTGCCAGCAGCCCTACCCCAGGGGAAGTCGGGGAGCTGTTTTTT. V usage is TRBV7-9 and J usage is TRBJ2-2; D possibly corresponds to TRBD1 (6 bases). This CDR3 comprises 15 residues. The V gene lost 5 bases and the J gene lost 7 bases, with 17 bases spanning the gap. Germline V CDR1 and CDR2: SEHNR, FQNEAQ (reference sequence).

The chain couples TRBV28 to TRBJ2-5; D is uncertain. Between the trimmed V and J ends, which lost 1 base and 1 base, there was a span of 10 bases. Germline assignment: CDR1 MDHEN and CDR2 SYDVKM. CDR3 length equals 15 residues. This chain's CDR3 is CASSLYTPFQETQYF. CDR3 DNA: TGTGCCAGCAGTTTATATACCCCCTTCCAAGAGACCCAGTACTTC.

The chain employs TRBV7-2 and TRBJ2-3; 7 nucleotides line up with TRBD2. After removal of 5 bases from V and 3 bases from J, the junction contained 8 bases not matched to a gene. This CDR3 is 15 amino acids long. The germline gives CDR1 SGHTA, CDR2 FQGNSA. DNA of the CDR3: TGTGCCAGCAGCCTAGTGGCTAGCGGAACAGATACGCAGTATTTT. Its translation: CASSLVASGTDTQYF.

This chain uses TRBV6-5 with TRBJ2-7; D is unclear. The CDR3 spans 13 residues. Germline V gene data show CDR1 as MNHEY and CDR2 as SVGAGI. With 0 bases removed from V and 3 bases from J, the gap between germline ends came to 6 bases. CDR3 coding DNA: TGTGCCAGCAGTTACTCCGGAGTCTACGAGCAGTACTTC. This codes for CASSYSGVYEQYF.

The chain recombines TRBV7-6 with TRBJ2-2; TRBD2 aligns across 7 bases. Trimming removed 3 bases from V and 5 bases from J; junction bases left unmatched: 0. The length of the CDR3 is 13 residues. CDR1 is SGHVS and CDR2 is FNYEAQ in the germline V gene. This chain's CDR3 is CASSFSGTGELFF. CDR3 coding DNA: TGTGCCAGCAGCTTTAGCGGGACCGGGGAGCTGTTTTTT.

This clone was counted once. The junction does not match germline at one end; this may be a read error. The rearrangement links TRBV5-1 to TRBJ2-5; tentatively, D is TRBD1 (6 bases). This CDR3 contains 16 residues. Germline-derived CDR1 and CDR2 are SGHRS and YFSETQ. In DNA form, the CDR3 reads TGCGCCGGCAGCTTTTTCAGGGGAGAGGGCCAAGAGACCCAGTACTTC. Its translation is CAGSFFRGEGQETQYF.

The chain is built from TRBV10-3 and TRBJ2-1; the D call may be TRBD1 or TRBD2 (5 bases each). This CDR3 region has 20 residues. Trimming removed 0 bases from V and 1 base from J, with 22 bases in between. CDR1 is ENHRY, CDR2 SYGVKD, per germline. CDR3 bases: TGTGCCATCAGTGAGTCAGATTGGGACGAGGGTGGTGGGTCCTACAATGAGCAGTTCTTC. Amino acid sequence: CAISESDWDEGGGSYNEQFF.

The chain recombines TRBV29-1 with TRBJ2-5; D is undetermined. CDR1 and CDR2 from the germline V gene are SQVTM and ANQGSEA. CDR3 length: 13 amino acids. The V end lost 3 bases, the J end lost 0 bases, and 8 bases lay between the germline ends. In nucleotides, the CDR3 is TGCAGCGTTGAGCTAGGGTACCAAGAGACCCAGTACTTC. It encodes CSVELGYQETQYF.

This chain joins TRBV27 and TRBJ2-7, with a possible D match to TRBD1 (5 bases). V lost 3 bases and J 0 bases, leaving 9 bases between the germline ends. Germline V lookup: CDR1 MNHEY, CDR2 SMNVEV (reference sequence). This CDR3 is built from 14 residues. The CDR3 spells CASSFGQGSYEQYF. The CDR3 nucleotides read TGTGCCAGCAGTTTCGGGCAGGGCTCCTACGAGCAGTACTTC.

This clone has just one count. The rearrangement uses TRBV6-5 and TRBJ2-7; maybe TRBD2 (6 bases). Germline V gene sequence: CDR1 MNHEY, CDR2 SVGAGI. The CDR3 loop spans 13 amino acids. The germline V and J ends were trimmed by 7 bases and 3 bases, with 13 bases remaining between them. CDR3 amino acids: CASTGGLHYEQYF. The CDR3 region has the DNA TGTGCCAGCACTGGGGGACTGCACTACGAGCAGTACTTC.

The chain employs TRBV19 and TRBJ2-1; D gene ambiguous. The CDR3 consists of 14 residues. Per germline, CDR1 LNHDA and CDR2 SQIVND (reference sequence). V was trimmed by 3 bases and J by 1 base, leaving 7 bases between them. Written as DNA, the CDR3 is TGTGCCAGTAGTATCCAGTCGTCCTACAATGAGCAGTTCTTC. Protein product: CASSIQSSYNEQFF.

The chain uses TRBV4-2 and TRBJ2-1; 16 bases are a match to TRBD2. CDR1 and CDR2 (germline): LGHNA, YNFKEQ. V lost 3 bases and J lost 8; bases outside the gene matches: 4. The CDR3 has 16 amino acids. The CDR3 loop is CASSHPGLAGGDEQFF. The CDR3 DNA reads as TGTGCCAGCAGCCACCCGGGACTAGCGGGAGGGGATGAGCAGTTCTTC.

The CDR3 region is CASSLIRGGVLEAFF. The CDR3 region has the DNA TGCGCCAGCAGCTTGATAAGGGGAGGAGTGTTAGAAGCTTTCTTT. The V gene is TRBV5-1, the J gene TRBJ1-1; possibly TRBD1 for D (5 bases). V was cut by 1 base and J by 8 bases, with 18 bases left in between. CDR1 SGHRS and CDR2 YFSETQ come from the germline V gene. This CDR3 comprises 15 residues.

This chain's CDR3 is CASSLQGSNQPQHF. CDR3 nucleotide sequence: TGTGCCAGCAGTTTACAGGGTTCCAATCAGCCCCAGCATTTT. The gene calls are TRBV27 and TRBJ1-5; TRBD1 might be the D (5 bases). V was shortened by 2 bases and J by 3 bases, with 8 bases between the two germline ends. Germline loops: CDR1 MNHEY, CDR2 SMNVEV (reference sequence). This CDR3 spans 14 amino acids.

The J gene is TRBJ2-1, the V gene TRBV2; 7 bases line up with TRBD2. Germline CDR1 is SNHLY and CDR2 is FYNNEI. CDR3 length: 15 amino acids. V was clipped by 3 bases and J by 4 bases; unmatched bases: 6. DNA of the CDR3: TGTGCCAGCAGTGATTTTAGCGGGCGGTACAATGAGCAGTTCTTC. This gives the protein CASSDFSGRYNEQFF.

The chain has TRBV28 and TRBJ2-5, with 7 bases identical to TRBD1. The germline gives CDR1 MDHEN, CDR2 SYDVKM. Germline trimming cut 5 bases from V and 4 bases from J; bases unmatched to any gene: 13. The CDR3 sequence is 16 residues long. The CDR3 protein is CASSTPWTGGAETQYF. The CDR3 nucleotides are TGTGCCAGCAGTACCCCCTGGACAGGCGGCGCAGAGACCCAGTACTTC.

The rearrangement links TRBV21-1 to TRBJ1-4; TRBD1, the table's D call, lacks a check against the DNA. TRBV21-1 corresponds to a pseudogene. The CDR3 is 20 amino acids. Written as DNA, the CDR3 is TGTGCCAGCAGCAAATCGGCCCCGGGACAGGGGGAGACTTTTTTGGAAAAACTGTTTTTT. It is translated as CASSKSAPGQGETFLEKLFF.